These 18 T cell receptor beta chains share one sample of origin, sequenced in a study of Ad26.COV2.S vaccination and SARS-CoV-2 variants. Profiling relied on immunoSEQ multiplex PCR, and the TCRdb table lists in-frame clones only, not all of them. The sample lists more than 85,000 clones; around 80% were seen once. This specimen consisted of peripheral blood, obtained after recovery from COVID-19. Receptor source: a human donor who had recovered from COVID-19.

CDR3 in DNA: TGCGCCAGCAGCCCGCAACTAGCGGGGGGAGAAGAGACCCAGTACTTC. It translates to CASSPQLAGGEETQYF. V is TRBV4-1 and J is TRBJ2-5; 12 bases are a match to TRBD2. V lost 4 bases to trimming and J lost 3 bases; unmatched junction nucleotides: 6. The CDR3 sequence is 16 residues long. The germline gives CDR1 MGHRA, CDR2 YSYEKL.

This clone was seen a few times. The chain has TRBV19 and TRBJ2-7; maybe TRBD1 (6 bases). This CDR3 has 11 amino acids. V lost 10 bases, J lost 4 bases, and 11 bases lay in between. Germline assignment: CDR1 LNHDA and CDR2 SQIVND (reference sequence). The CDR3 sequence: CATGHPYEQYF. The CDR3 DNA is TGTGCCACGGGACACCCTTACGAGCAGTACTTC.

The chain's CDR3 is CATSRNRGAKNIQYF. CDR3 coding DNA: TGTGCCACCAGCAGAAACAGGGGGGCCAAAAACATTCAGTACTTC. The genes are TRBV15 and TRBJ2-4; TRBD1 matches 8 bases. This CDR3 is built from 15 residues. Germline V gives CDR1 LNHNV, CDR2 YYDKDF (reference sequence). V shed 2 bases and J 1 base; nucleotides not matched to a gene: 1. Complete variable domain (other parts from reference TRBV15 and TRBJ2-4): DAMVIQNPRYQVTQFGKPVTLSCSQTLNHNVMYWYQQKSSQAPKLLFHYYDKDFNNEADTPDNFQSRRPNTSFCFLDIRSPGLGDTAMYLCATSRNRGAKNIQYFGAGTRLSVL.

CDR3 in DNA: TGTGCCAGCAGTGGTTACAGGGGCCTTAATAGCAATCAGCCCCAGCATTTT. This gives the protein CASSGYRGLNSNQPQHF. The chain is built from TRBV6-1 and TRBJ1-5; 7 bases align to TRBD1. J was trimmed by 0 bases and V by 4 bases; bases with no gene match: 9. The germline V gene has CDR1 MNHNS and CDR2 SASEGT. The CDR3 has 17 residues.

The count of this clone is one. The genes are TRBV24-1 and TRBJ2-2; tentatively, D is TRBD2 (5 bases). Trimming left V 9 bases short and J 6 bases short, with 7 bases between. Germline-derived CDR1 and CDR2 are KGHDR and SFDVKD. The CDR3 extends over 11 amino acids. The CDR3 here is CATGGSGELFF. CDR3 coding DNA: TGTGCCACCGGCGGGTCCGGGGAGCTGTTTTTT.

The chain is built from TRBV4-3 and TRBJ2-2, with a tentative D call TRBD1 (5 bases). Trimming took off 3 bases at V and 7 bases at J, with 12 bases between the two ends. The V gene's germline CDR1 is LGHNA and CDR2 YSLEER. The CDR3 is 14 residues long. The CDR3 DNA reads TGCGCCAGCAGCCATGATAGGGGTGTCGGGGAGCTGTTTTTT. Its translation: CASSHDRGVGELFF.

The chain uses TRBV28 and TRBJ1-4; weak D call: TRBD1 (5 bases). Germline V CDR1 and CDR2: MDHEN, SYDVKM. The CDR3 spans 16 residues. V lost 2 bases and J 2 bases, leaving 12 bases between the germline ends. The CDR3, as DNA: TGTGCCAGCAGTTTAGGGACCCCCCACACTAATGAAAAACTGTTTTTT. The encoded protein is CASSLGTPHTNEKLFF.

Only a few counts were recorded for this clone. An end of the junction does not agree with germline; a read error may underlie this. The chain employs TRBV28 and TRBJ1-5; 8 bases match TRBD1. This CDR3 is 13 amino acids long. Germline CDR1 reads MDHEN; CDR2 reads SYDVKM. The DNA of the CDR3 is TGTGCCAGCAGTTCACTTCCGGGACAGGCCATCAATTTT. Protein: CASSSLPGQAINF.

The gene calls are TRBV29-1 and TRBJ2-3, with TRBD2 matching over 7 bases. The V and J ends lost 3 bases and 2 bases, in that order; junction bases with no gene match: 8. CDR1 is SQVTM and CDR2 is ANQGSEA in the germline V gene. This CDR3 has 15 amino acids. The CDR3 DNA reads TGCAGCGTTGAGGGGGAGCGGGGAAACACAGATACGCAGTATTTT. This codes for CSVEGERGNTDTQYF.

This clone was counted only a few times. This chain connects TRBV5-1 to TRBJ2-3, with a possible D match to TRBD2 (7 bases). The CDR3 runs 14 residues. Germline lookup yields CDR1 SGHRS and CDR2 YFSETQ. With 5 bases removed from V and 2 bases from J, the gap between germline ends came to 12 bases. Written as DNA, the CDR3 is TGCGCCAGCAGTGACGGGGGGCCCACAGATACGCAGTATTTT. The encoded protein is CASSDGGPTDTQYF.

The rearrangement joins TRBV11-2 to TRBJ2-1, with D possibly matching TRBD1 (6 bases). The CDR3 is made up of 13 amino acids. CDR1 SGHAT and CDR2 FQNNGV come from the germline V gene. Trimming cost V 1 base and J 11 bases, with 12 bases left between them. For the CDR3, the DNA is TGTGCCAGCAGCTTAGGTTCAAGGGGGAAGCAGTTCTTC. Translated, it gives CASSLGSRGKQFF.

This clone occurred once. The CDR3: CASRFQEGTDTQYF. The CDR3 DNA follows: TGTGCCAGCAGATTCCAGGAGGGCACAGATACGCAGTATTTT. The chain carries TRBV6-5 and TRBJ2-3; D perhaps matches TRBD2 (5 bases). The germline CDR1 and CDR2 sequences are MNHEY and SVGAGI. Trimming removed 6 bases from V and 1 base from J, with 11 bases in between. The CDR3 extends over 14 amino acids.

CDR3 residues: CASFREQGAGEQYF. The CDR3, as DNA: TGTGCCAGCTTTAGGGAACAGGGGGCGGGAGAGCAGTACTTC. This chain links TRBV28 with TRBJ2-7; 9 bases match TRBD1. CDR3 length: 14 residues. Per germline, CDR1 MDHEN and CDR2 SYDVKM. V shed 8 bases, J shed 7 bases, and the junction held 12 bases outside the gene matches.

Only a few counts were recorded for this clone. The chain employs TRBV7-2 and TRBJ2-5; the D gene is possibly TRBD2 (7 bases). Deletions cut 7 bases from V and 5 bases from J, with 14 bases between. In germline, CDR1 is SGHTA, CDR2 FQGNSA. This CDR3 is 13 amino acids long. The DNA of the CDR3 is TGTGCCAGCAAGGGGGGGCCGCTGGAGACCCAGTACTTC. Residues: CASKGGPLETQYF.

This clone was seen a few times. The J gene is TRBJ1-5, the V gene TRBV3-1 (or the pseudogene TRBV3-2); D is perhaps TRBD1 (5 bases). Germline V gene lookup returns CDR1 LGHDT and CDR2 YNNKEL (reference sequence). V lost 1 base, J lost 11 bases, and 12 bases lay in between. CDR3 length: 13 residues. The CDR3 is CASSQARGEAQHF. The CDR3 coding sequence is TGTGCCAGCAGCCAAGCGAGGGGAGAAGCCCAGCATTTT.

CDR3 sequence reads: CASSPTAFNEKLFF. As DNA, the CDR3 is TGCGCCAGCAGCCCGACAGCGTTTAATGAAAAACTGTTTTTT. The chain recombines TRBV5-1 with TRBJ1-4; D might be TRBD1 (5 bases). The CDR3 spans 14 residues. The V end was cut by 4 bases, the J end by 4 bases, with 11 bases between. Germline V lookup: CDR1 SGHRS, CDR2 YFSETQ. The full variable domain, rest sourced from reference TRBV5-1 and TRBJ1-4, is KAGVTQTPRYLIKTRGQQVTLSCSPISGHRSVSWYQQTPGQGLQFLFEYFSETQRNKGNFPGRFSGRQFSNSRSEMNVSTLELGDSALYLCASSPTAFNEKLFFGSGTQLSVL.

The chain is built from TRBV11-3 and TRBJ2-3; 7 bases map to TRBD2. CDR3 size: 14 residues. Germline lookup yields CDR1 SGHNT and CDR2 YENEEA. Trimming cost V 3 bases and J 2 bases; bases outside gene matches: 2. The CDR3 protein is CASSLGGNTDTQYF. For the CDR3, the DNA is TGTGCCAGCAGCTTGGGGGGGAACACAGATACGCAGTATTTT.

V gene TRBV5-4 combines with J gene TRBJ1-5; D is unresolved. The CDR3 is 20 amino acids. CDR1 is SGHNT and CDR2 is YYREEE in the germline V gene (reference sequence). The V end lost 3 bases, the J end lost 0 bases, and 25 bases lay between the germline ends. CDR3 nucleotide sequence: TGTGCCAGCAGCTCCCCACCGTCCACGCGGAGAGACTATAGCAATCAGCCCCAGCATTTT. Protein product: CASSSPPSTRRDYSNQPQHF.